Given below is one T cell receptor (beta chain) in context. The antigen is not known. A much larger clonotype is one base distant, so this may be a read error. This sample is part of a study of T cell repertoires in cytomegalovirus infection. Study-level findings and limits: Cumulative frequency of public TCR beta families picked out carriers of CMV plus the relevant HLA.

TCRdb re-analysed the reads in MiXCR, keeping a single row per CDR3 protein. This sample has roughly 500,000 distinct CDR3 sequences, with around 11% found just once. The CDR3 is made up of 16 amino acids. V was shortened by 6 bases and J by 3 bases, with 20 bases between the two germline ends. The origin of this receptor is a human donor in good health (CMV status not recorded). Some clones in this sample may be carry-over from other donors' samples. The sequencing input was PBMCs. This chain joins TRBV12-3 or TRBV12-4 and TRBJ1-1; possible D gene TRBD1, 5 bases. The CDR3 coding sequence is TGTGCCAGCAGGTTATTTCTCTGGGGGGGGGACACTGAAGCTTTCTTT. As protein: CASRLFLWGGDTEAFF.